This TCR beta chain was identified during a study of response to subunit inactivated influenza vaccine. This clonotype turned up a few times. TCRdb ran MiXCR on the RT-PCR reads and lists one entry per CDR3 protein. The sample holds about 570,000 distinct CDR3 sequences, about 10% seen once. Germline assignment: CDR1 SGHRS and CDR2 YFSETQ. J gave up 5 bases and V 3 bases, and 3 bases lay outside the gene matches. The CDR3 loop spans 13 amino acids. The same sample was also studied in work on T cells expressing NK-cell markers. That source adds: Synthesis of TCR beta cDNA relied on 5'RACE template switching carrying UMIs. Source material for TCR beta repertoires consisted of sorted CD3+CD56+NKG2C+, CD3+CD56+NKG2C- and CD3+CD56-NKG2C+ T cells. Seven of the eight sequenced donors were HCMV-seropositive; one was seronegative. Anti-gamma-delta TCR antibody use in several experiments restricted sorting to alpha-beta TCR T cells.

The rearrangement uses TRBV5-1 and TRBJ2-7; 9 bases are a match to TRBD1. Sample: PBMCs from blood, taken on the day of vaccination. The sequence was obtained from a man between 45 and 60 years old who received an inactivated influenza vaccine. This CDR3 reads CASSWGTGNEQYF. The CDR3 DNA is TGCGCCAGCAGCTGGGGGACAGGGAACGAGCAGTACTTC.